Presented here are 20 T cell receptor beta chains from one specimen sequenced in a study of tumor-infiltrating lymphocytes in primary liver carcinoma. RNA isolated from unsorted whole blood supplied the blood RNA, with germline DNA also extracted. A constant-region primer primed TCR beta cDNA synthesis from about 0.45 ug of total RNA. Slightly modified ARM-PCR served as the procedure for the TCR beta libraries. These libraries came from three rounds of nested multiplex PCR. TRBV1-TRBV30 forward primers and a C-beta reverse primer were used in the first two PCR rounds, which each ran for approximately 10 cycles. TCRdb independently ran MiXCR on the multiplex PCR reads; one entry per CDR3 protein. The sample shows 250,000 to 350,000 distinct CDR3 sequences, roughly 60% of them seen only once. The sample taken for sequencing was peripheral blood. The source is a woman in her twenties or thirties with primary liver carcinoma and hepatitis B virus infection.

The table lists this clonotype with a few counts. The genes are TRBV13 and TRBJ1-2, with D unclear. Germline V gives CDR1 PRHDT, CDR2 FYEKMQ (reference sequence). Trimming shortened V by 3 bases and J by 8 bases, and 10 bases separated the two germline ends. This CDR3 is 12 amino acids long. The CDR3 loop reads CASSLGLRGYTF. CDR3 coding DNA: TGTGCCAGCAGCTTGGGTCTGAGGGGCTACACCTTC.

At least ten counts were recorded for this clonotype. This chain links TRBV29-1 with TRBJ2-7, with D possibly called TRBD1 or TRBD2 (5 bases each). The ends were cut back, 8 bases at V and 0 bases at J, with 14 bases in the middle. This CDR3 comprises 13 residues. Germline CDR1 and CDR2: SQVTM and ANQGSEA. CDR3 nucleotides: TGCAGCATCCGGGACGGACTCTCCTACGAGCAGTACTTC. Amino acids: CSIRDGLSYEQYF.

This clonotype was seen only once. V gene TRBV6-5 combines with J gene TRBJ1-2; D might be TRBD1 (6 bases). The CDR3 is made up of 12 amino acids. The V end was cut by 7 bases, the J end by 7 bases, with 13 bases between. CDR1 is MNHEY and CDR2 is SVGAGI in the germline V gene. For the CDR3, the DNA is TGTGCCAGCAAGGGGGGGGAGGGTGGCTACACCTTC. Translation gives CASKGGEGGYTF.

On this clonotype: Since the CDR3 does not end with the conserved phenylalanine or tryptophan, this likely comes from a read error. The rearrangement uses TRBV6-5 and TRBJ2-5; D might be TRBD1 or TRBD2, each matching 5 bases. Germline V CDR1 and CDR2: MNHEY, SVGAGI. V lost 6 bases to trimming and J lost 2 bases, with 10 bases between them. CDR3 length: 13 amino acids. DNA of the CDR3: TGTGCCAGCAGCCAGGGACGGCAAGAGACCCAGTACCTC. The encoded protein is CASSQGRQETQYL.

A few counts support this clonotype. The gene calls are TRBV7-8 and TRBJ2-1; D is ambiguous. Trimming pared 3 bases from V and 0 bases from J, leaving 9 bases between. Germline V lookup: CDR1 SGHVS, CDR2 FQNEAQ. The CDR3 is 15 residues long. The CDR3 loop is CASSLWTSSYNEQFF. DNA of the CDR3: TGTGCCAGCAGCTTGTGGACGAGCTCCTACAATGAGCAGTTCTTC.

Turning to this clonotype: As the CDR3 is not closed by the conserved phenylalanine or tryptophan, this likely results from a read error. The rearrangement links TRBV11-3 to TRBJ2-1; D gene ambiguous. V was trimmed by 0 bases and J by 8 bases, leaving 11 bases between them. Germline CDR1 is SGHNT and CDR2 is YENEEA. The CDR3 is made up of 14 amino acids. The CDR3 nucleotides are TGTGCCAGCAGCTTAGAAGGCAGGAACGATGAGCAGTTCTAC. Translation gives CASSLEGRNDEQFY.

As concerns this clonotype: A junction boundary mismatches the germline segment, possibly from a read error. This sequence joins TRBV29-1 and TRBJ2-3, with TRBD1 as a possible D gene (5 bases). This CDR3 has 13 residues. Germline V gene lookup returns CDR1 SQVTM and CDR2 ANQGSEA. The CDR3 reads CSIEGANTDTQYF. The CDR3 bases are TGCAGCATTGAAGGGGCGAACACAGATACGCAGTATTTT.

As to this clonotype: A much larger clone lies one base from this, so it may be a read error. CDR3: CASSLTSGSNEQYF. CDR3 DNA sequence: TGTGCCAGCAGCCTTACTAGCGGGAGTAACGAGCAGTACTTC. The chain carries TRBV5-5 and TRBJ2-7, with TRBD2 identical over 11 bases. Germline V gives CDR1 SGHKS, CDR2 YYEKEE (reference sequence). Losses at the gene ends were 4 bases for V and 5 bases for J; bases not matched to a gene: 5. This CDR3 comprises 14 residues.

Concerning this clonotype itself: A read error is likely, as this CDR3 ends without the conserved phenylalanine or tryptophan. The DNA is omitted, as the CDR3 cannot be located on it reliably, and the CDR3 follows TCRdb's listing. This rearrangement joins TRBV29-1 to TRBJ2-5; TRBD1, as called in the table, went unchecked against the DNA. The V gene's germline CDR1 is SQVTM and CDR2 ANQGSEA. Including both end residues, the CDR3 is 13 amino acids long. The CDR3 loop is CSVHRAGQGTRYS.

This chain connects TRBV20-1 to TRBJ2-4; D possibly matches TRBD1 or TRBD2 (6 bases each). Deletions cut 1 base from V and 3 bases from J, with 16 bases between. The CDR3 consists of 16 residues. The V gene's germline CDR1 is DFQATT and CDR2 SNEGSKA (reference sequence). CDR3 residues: CSARVGGGVGKNIQYF. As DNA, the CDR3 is TGCAGTGCTAGAGTAGGGGGAGGAGTTGGCAAAAACATTCAGTACTTC.

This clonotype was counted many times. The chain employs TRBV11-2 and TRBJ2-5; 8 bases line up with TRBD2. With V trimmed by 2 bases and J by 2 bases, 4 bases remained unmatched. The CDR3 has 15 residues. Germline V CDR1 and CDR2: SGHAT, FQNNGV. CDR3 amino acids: CASSLNGRDQETQYF. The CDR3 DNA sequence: TGTGCCAGCAGCTTAAACGGGAGGGATCAAGAGACCCAGTACTTC.

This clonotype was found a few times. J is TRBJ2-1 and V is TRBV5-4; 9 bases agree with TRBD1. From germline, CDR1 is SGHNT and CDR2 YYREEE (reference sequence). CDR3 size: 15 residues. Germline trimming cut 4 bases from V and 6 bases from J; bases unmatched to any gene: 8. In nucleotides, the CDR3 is TGTGCCAGCAGCCGCCGGGACAGGGCAGTCAATGAGCAGTTCTTC. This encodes CASSRRDRAVNEQFF.

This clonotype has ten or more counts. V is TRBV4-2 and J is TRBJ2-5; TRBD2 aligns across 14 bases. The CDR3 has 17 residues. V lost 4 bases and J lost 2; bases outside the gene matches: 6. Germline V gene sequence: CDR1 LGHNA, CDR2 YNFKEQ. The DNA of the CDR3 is TGTGCCAGCAGCCTAGGACTAGCGGGAGGTGGGCAAGAGACCCAGTACTTC. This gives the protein CASSLGLAGGGQETQYF.

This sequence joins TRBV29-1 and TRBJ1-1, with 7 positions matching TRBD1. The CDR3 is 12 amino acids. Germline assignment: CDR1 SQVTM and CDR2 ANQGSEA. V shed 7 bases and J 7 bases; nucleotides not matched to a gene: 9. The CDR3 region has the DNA TGCAGCGCCCGTCCCAGGACAGGTGAAGCTTTCTTT. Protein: CSARPRTGEAFF.

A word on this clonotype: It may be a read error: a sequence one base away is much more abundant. The CDR3: CASSYSDPRETFF. For the CDR3, the DNA is TGTGCCAGCAGTTACTCTGACCCTCGGGAAACTTTCTTT. The rearrangement uses TRBV6-5 and TRBJ1-1; D ambiguous. Per the germline V gene, CDR1 is MNHEY and CDR2 is SVGAGI. Trimming took 0 bases from V and 12 from J, leaving 14 bases between them. This CDR3 contains 13 residues.

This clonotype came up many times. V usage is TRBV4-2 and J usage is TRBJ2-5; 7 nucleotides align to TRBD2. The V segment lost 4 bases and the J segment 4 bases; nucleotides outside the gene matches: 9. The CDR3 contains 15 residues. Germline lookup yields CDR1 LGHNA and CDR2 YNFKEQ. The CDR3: CASSRTTTSAETQYF. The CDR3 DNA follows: TGTGCCAGCAGCCGGACCACAACTAGCGCAGAGACCCAGTACTTC.

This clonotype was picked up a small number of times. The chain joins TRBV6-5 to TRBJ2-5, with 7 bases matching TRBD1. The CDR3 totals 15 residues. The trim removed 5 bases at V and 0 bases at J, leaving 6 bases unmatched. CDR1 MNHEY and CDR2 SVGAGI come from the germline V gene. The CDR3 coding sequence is TGTGCCAGCAGTAGATTGACAGGGAACCAAGAGACCCAGTACTTC. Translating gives CASSRLTGNQETQYF.

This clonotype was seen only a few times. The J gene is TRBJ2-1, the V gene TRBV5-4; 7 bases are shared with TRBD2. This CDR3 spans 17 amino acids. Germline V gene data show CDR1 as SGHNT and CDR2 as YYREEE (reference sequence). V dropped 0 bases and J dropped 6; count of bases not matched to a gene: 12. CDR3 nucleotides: TGTGCCAGCAGCTTGGAGGTTTTGGTAGCGGGCCTCAATGAGCAGTTCTTC. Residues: CASSLEVLVAGLNEQFF.

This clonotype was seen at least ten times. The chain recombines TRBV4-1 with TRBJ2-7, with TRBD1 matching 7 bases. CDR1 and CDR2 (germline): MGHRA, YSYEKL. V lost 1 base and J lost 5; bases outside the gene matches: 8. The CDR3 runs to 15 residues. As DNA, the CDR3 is TGCGCCAGCAGCCAAGTGGGACAGACGGGCGACGAGCAGTACTTC. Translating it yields CASSQVGQTGDEQYF.

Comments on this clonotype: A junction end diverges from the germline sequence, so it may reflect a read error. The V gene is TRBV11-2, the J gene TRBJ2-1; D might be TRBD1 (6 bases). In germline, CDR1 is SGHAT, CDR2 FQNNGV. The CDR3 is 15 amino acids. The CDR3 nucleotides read TGTGCCAGCAGCTTAGGGCAGGGGACCTACGATGAGCGGTTCTTC. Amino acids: CASSLGQGTYDERFF.